This TCR beta chain is drawn from a study of long-term antiretroviral therapy in people with HIV. Overall study results and limits: ART-treated samples gained diversity yet remained below transplant donor controls.

Trimming stripped 3 bases from V and 4 bases from J, with 10 bases between. From germline, CDR1 is LNHDA and CDR2 SQIVND (reference sequence). CDR3 length: 14 residues. Survey-level resolution applied to immunoSEQ assay v3.0. Measured with immunoSEQ multiplex PCR; TCRdb has only the in-frame clones, and not every one. The data hold approximately 28,000 clones, with 95% observed a single time. Comments on this clone: Its cognate antigen is unknown.

This receptor was taken from a man aged 25 to 45 with HIV. Sequences were derived from unsorted PBMCs, sampled 5.3 years after starting antiretroviral therapy. The V gene is TRBV19, the J gene TRBJ1-3; D unclear. CDR3 sequence reads: CASSMGTDGNTIYF. The DNA for the CDR3 is TGTGCCAGTAGTATGGGAACAGACGGAAACACCATATATTTT.